What follows are 30 T cell receptor beta chains derived from one specimen sequenced in a study of T cell repertoires in cytomegalovirus infection (dated by TCRdb to about 2019). The sample's treatment or condition label, in plain terms: in vitro stimulation with specific CMV peptide epitopes to enrich CMV-specific T cells. No antigen has been assigned to these receptors. Data came from an Illumina HiSeq 1500. The public reads were quality trimmed at Q25 with fastp and then assembled into clones with MiXCR by TCRdb, keeping productive beta chains. CDR3 protein sequences are deduplicated, and each keeps its most common genes and DNA. The sample table holds 700,000 to 950,000 distinct CDR3 sequences, of which about 30% were seen once. About an eighth of the sample belongs to the ten largest clones. The sequencing here drew on cultured CD8+ T cells from PBMCs, taken from culture after CMV antigen stimulation. The receptor source for this set is a human donor in good health (CMV status not recorded). Some clones in this sample may be carry-over from other donors' samples.

V gene TRBV7-9 combines with J gene TRBJ1-1; D gene unclear. Trimming removed 5 bases at V and 6 bases at J, with 13 bases between. Germline V gives CDR1 SEHNR, CDR2 FQNEAQ (reference sequence). The CDR3 runs to 13 residues. CDR3 DNA: TGTGCCAGCAGCGCCCCGGGGTTCGCTGAAGCTTTCTTT. Translation gives CASSAPGFAEAFF.

This clonotype was counted at least ten times. The rearrangement links TRBV7-2 to TRBJ2-5; D gene uncertain. CDR1 and CDR2 from the germline V gene are SGHTA and FQGNSA. CDR3 length: 14 amino acids. Trimming removed 0 bases at V and 10 bases at J, with 15 bases between. The CDR3 reads CASSLAADDPVQYF. CDR3 in DNA: TGTGCCAGCAGCTTAGCGGCGGACGATCCGGTCCAGTACTTC.

V is TRBV7-9 and J is TRBJ2-7; D unresolved. V was shortened by 2 bases and J by 5 bases, with 7 bases between the two germline ends. The germline CDR1 and CDR2 sequences are SEHNR and FQNEAQ (reference sequence). The CDR3 sequence is 12 residues long. In DNA, the CDR3 is TGTGCCAGCAGCTTAATAGTAAACGAGCAGTACTTC. It encodes CASSLIVNEQYF.

The rearrangement uses TRBV27 and TRBJ2-5; D gene uncertain. The germline V and J ends were trimmed by 7 bases and 2 bases, with 17 bases remaining between them. The germline V gene encodes CDR1 MNHEY and CDR2 SMNVEV (reference sequence). This CDR3 contains 15 residues. CDR3 DNA sequence: TGTGCCAGCAAAATAGGACCGAGCCGTCAAGAGACCCAGTACTTC. This translates into CASKIGPSRQETQYF.

This clonotype was seen ten or more times. The CDR3 sequence is CASSLSRQNQPQHF. CDR3 coding DNA: TGTGCCAGCAGCTTATCCCGACAGAATCAGCCCCAGCATTTT. This sequence joins TRBV7-2 and TRBJ1-5; possible D gene TRBD1, 5 bases. The CDR3 loop spans 14 amino acids. Trimming pared 2 bases from V and 4 bases from J, leaving 9 bases between. Germline V lookup: CDR1 SGHTA, CDR2 FQGNSA.

V is TRBV29-1 and J is TRBJ2-7; maybe TRBD1 (6 bases). The V end lost 5 bases, the J end lost 9 bases, and 14 bases lay between the germline ends. Germline CDR1 SQVTM, CDR2 ANQGSEA. The CDR3 is 11 amino acids. CDR3: CSVPGEGGQYV. As DNA, the CDR3 is TGCAGCGTTCCCGGGGAAGGGGGGCAGTACGTC.

This clonotype showed up just a few times. DNA for the CDR3: TGTGCCAGCAGCCAAATGGGACAGGGATCGTACACCGGGGAGCTGTTTTTT. Protein: CASSQMGQGSYTGELFF. The chain employs TRBV4-2 and TRBJ2-2; 9 positions match TRBD1. The germline V gene encodes CDR1 LGHNA and CDR2 YNFKEQ. J was trimmed by 3 bases and V by 2 bases; bases with no gene match: 7. This CDR3 comprises 17 residues.

The genes are TRBV5-1 and TRBJ2-4; perhaps TRBD1 as D (6 bases). There are 16 residues in the CDR3. Germline V gene lookup returns CDR1 SGHRS and CDR2 YFSETQ. Trimming shortened V by 4 bases and J by 0 bases, and 14 bases separated the two germline ends. The CDR3: CASSPDSTLAKNIQYF. The CDR3, as DNA: TGCGCCAGCAGCCCGGACAGCACTTTAGCCAAAAACATTCAGTACTTC.

The rearrangement links TRBV5-6 to TRBJ1-2; D is perhaps TRBD1 (6 bases). The germline V gene encodes CDR1 SGHDT and CDR2 YYEEEE. This CDR3 has 15 residues. The V and J ends lost 2 bases and 7 bases respectively, with 18 bases between them. The chain's CDR3 is CASSFGQRWLTGYTF. CDR3 bases: TGTGCCAGCAGCTTTGGACAGCGATGGCTTACTGGCTACACCTTC.

This clonotype was recorded many times. V usage is TRBV6-1 and J usage is TRBJ1-1; D uncertain. Germline V gene data show CDR1 as MNHNS and CDR2 as SASEGT. The CDR3 extends over 19 amino acids. The V and J ends lost 0 bases and 0 bases respectively, with 20 bases between them. CDR3: CASSEAWVHSSYLNTEAFF. DNA for the CDR3: TGTGCCAGCAGTGAAGCCTGGGTTCACAGCTCCTATTTGAACACTGAAGCTTTCTTT.

The gene calls are TRBV25-1 and TRBJ1-2, with D possibly matching TRBD1 (6 bases). The CDR3 sequence is 18 residues long. Germline V gives CDR1 MGHDK, CDR2 SYGVNS. Trimming removed 0 bases from V and 4 bases from J, with 21 bases in between. The CDR3 coding sequence is TGTGCCAGCAGTGAATATGTAGACCCGGACAGAGGGAGCTATGGCTACACCTTC. Its protein is CASSEYVDPDRGSYGYTF.

A note on this clonotype: This may be a read error, as it is one base from a much larger clone. V usage is TRBV7-2 and J usage is TRBJ1-3; D is perhaps TRBD1 (6 bases). Germline-derived CDR1 and CDR2 are SGHTA and FQGNSA. This CDR3 region has 15 residues. This CDR3 reads CASGFSDSSGNTIYF. CDR3 DNA: TGTGCCAGCGGCTTCTCGGACAGCTCTGGAAACACCATATATTTT.

The rearrangement links TRBV15 to TRBJ2-3; 11 bases are a match to TRBD2. V dropped 1 base and J dropped 6; count of bases not matched to a gene: 9. From germline, CDR1 is LNHNV and CDR2 YYDKDF (reference sequence). This CDR3 is built from 17 residues. CDR3 coding DNA: TGTGCCACCAGCAGAGCCCGGGGACTAGCGGAGGCTGATACGCAGTATTTT. Its protein product is CATSRARGLAEADTQYF.

In its sample, this clonotype was seen a few times. The V and J genes are TRBV28 and TRBJ2-1; perhaps TRBD2 as D (7 bases). Trimming took off 6 bases at V and 8 bases at J, with 14 bases between the two ends. CDR3 length equals 13 residues. Germline V gene data show CDR1 as MDHEN and CDR2 as SYDVKM. The CDR3, as DNA: TGTGCCAGCAGCCTGGAGGGGGGGGATGAGCAGTTCTTC. Amino acid sequence: CASSLEGGDEQFF.

This clonotype has more than one count but fewer than ten. CDR3 sequence: CASSGTGQNYNEQFF. The CDR3 DNA sequence: TGCGCCAGCAGTGGAACGGGGCAGAACTACAATGAGCAGTTCTTC. The chain recombines TRBV10-2 with TRBJ2-1; D tentatively fits TRBD1 or TRBD2 (5 bases each). Deletions cut 4 bases from V and 3 bases from J, with 13 bases between. The CDR3 runs to 15 residues. The germline CDR1 and CDR2 sequences are WSHSY and SAAADI.

The genes are TRBV6-2 or TRBV6-3 and TRBJ1-2; D call uncertain. Germline values: CDR1 MNHEY, CDR2 SVGEGT. V was cut by 6 bases and J by 8 bases, with 22 bases left in between. The CDR3 sequence is 15 residues long. Here the CDR3 reads CASREGGRNFVGYTF. For the CDR3, the DNA is TGTGCCAGCAGGGAAGGAGGTAGAAATTTCGTGGGCTACACCTTC.

There are many counts of this clonotype. The chain couples TRBV6-5 to TRBJ2-1, with a possible D match to TRBD1 (6 bases). Per germline, CDR1 MNHEY and CDR2 SVGAGI. The CDR3 runs to 15 residues. Trimming stripped 2 bases from V and 2 bases from J, with 10 bases between. The CDR3 region is CASSYEAGAYNEQFF. In nucleotides, the CDR3 is TGTGCCAGCAGTTACGAGGCAGGGGCCTACAATGAGCAGTTCTTC.

V and J are TRBV11-1 and TRBJ2-1, with 10 bases aligning to TRBD1. Germline trimming cut 3 bases from V and 7 bases from J; bases unmatched to any gene: 15. Germline V lookup: CDR1 SGHAT, CDR2 FQDESV (reference sequence). The CDR3 covers 18 residues. The CDR3 spells CASSFRDRGELWLNEQFF. The CDR3 bases are TGTGCCAGCAGCTTTAGGGACAGGGGAGAGTTGTGGCTAAATGAGCAGTTCTTC.

The V call is TRBV27, the J call TRBJ2-1; a weak D match, TRBD2 (5 bases). This CDR3 has 18 residues. Germline V CDR1 and CDR2: MNHEY, SMNVEV (reference sequence). Trimming removed 3 bases from V and 2 bases from J, with 20 bases in between. The DNA for the CDR3 is TGTGCCAGCAGTTTCGGGTGGACGGGGAAACAGACCTACAATGAGCAGTTCTTC. It codes for CASSFGWTGKQTYNEQFF.

The V and J genes are TRBV15 and TRBJ1-1, with D perhaps matching TRBD1 (6 bases). CDR3 length: 14 amino acids. Looked up from germline, CDR1 is LNHNV and CDR2 is YYDKDF (reference sequence). V gave up 5 bases and J gave up 0 bases, with 10 bases separating them. CDR3 DNA sequence: TGTGCCACCAGCGACAGGTTTATGAACACTGAAGCTTTCTTT. Amino acid sequence: CATSDRFMNTEAFF.

This clonotype occurred a few times. The chain joins TRBV6-8 to TRBJ2-2, with TRBD2 matching 9 bases. Trimming at V came to 10 bases and at J to 3 bases, leaving 9 bases not matched to a gene. The CDR3 runs 15 residues. Germline V gene data show CDR1 as MNHGY and CDR2 as SAAAGT. This chain's CDR3 is CATFLAGGDTGELFF. The DNA of the CDR3 is TGTGCCACCTTCCTGGCGGGGGGGGACACCGGGGAGCTGTTTTTT.

In this sample, this clonotype turned up a few times. V gene TRBV2 combines with J gene TRBJ1-5, with D perhaps matching TRBD1 (5 bases). Germline CDR1 reads SNHLY; CDR2 reads FYNNEI. V gave up 8 bases and J gave up 9 bases, with 5 bases separating them. CDR3 length: 9 amino acids. CDR3 in DNA: TGTGCCAGCGGGGCGCCCCAGCATTTT. Its protein is CASGAPQHF.

This rearrangement joins TRBV24-1 to TRBJ2-3; D gene unclear. Germline values: CDR1 KGHDR, CDR2 SFDVKD. Deletions cut 9 bases from V and 4 bases from J, with 16 bases between. The CDR3 runs to 14 residues. CDR3: CATGTNASPDTQYF. In DNA, the CDR3 is TGTGCCACCGGAACAAACGCTAGTCCAGATACGCAGTATTTT.

The V gene is TRBV12-3 or TRBV12-4, the J gene TRBJ1-5; D is undetermined. V lost 0 bases, J lost 4 bases, and 16 bases lay in between. The CDR3 is 17 residues long. CDR3 sequence (DNA): TGTGCCAGCAGTTTAGCAGTACCGGGAGCCCGAAATCAGCCCCAGCATTTT. It codes for CASSLAVPGARNQPQHF.

In this sample, this clonotype turned up a few times. The chain carries TRBV11-2 and TRBJ1-4; TRBD1 matches 7 bases. V dropped 4 bases and J dropped 2; count of bases not matched to a gene: 7. Germline V lookup: CDR1 SGHAT, CDR2 FQNNGV. The CDR3 covers 16 residues. The chain's CDR3 is CASSSGTVGTNEKLFF. The CDR3 DNA reads as TGTGCCAGCAGCTCCGGGACAGTCGGGACTAATGAAAAACTGTTTTTT. Drawing the rest from reference TRBV11-2 and TRBJ1-4, the complete variable domain is EAGVAQSPRYKIIEKRQSVAFWCNPISGHATLYWYQQILGQGPKLLIQFQNNGVVDDSQLPKDRFSAERLKGVDSTLKIQPAKLEDSAVYLCASSSGTVGTNEKLFFGSGTQLSVL.

The chain couples TRBV15 to TRBJ1-2; D remains unclear. The length of the CDR3 is 13 residues. Per the germline V gene, CDR1 is LNHNV and CDR2 is YYDKDF (reference sequence). The V and J ends lost 4 bases and 4 bases respectively, with 10 bases between them. Here the CDR3 DNA reads TGTGCCACCAGCATAGGGAACTTCTATGGCTACACCTTC. Translated, it gives CATSIGNFYGYTF.

This clonotype was recorded many times. The rearrangement links TRBV7-8 to TRBJ1-5; D is unclear. V dropped 3 bases and J dropped 3 bases, with 9 bases sitting between them. This CDR3 comprises 14 residues. Germline CDR1 reads SGHVS; CDR2 reads FQNEAQ. The CDR3 loop reads CASSFLTPNQPQHF. CDR3 nucleotide sequence: TGTGCCAGCAGCTTTTTGACCCCCAATCAGCCCCAGCATTTT.

The table lists this clonotype with many counts. The V gene is TRBV12-3 or TRBV12-4, the J gene TRBJ2-7; no clear D. The CDR3 has 12 residues. The V and J ends lost 3 bases and 4 bases respectively, with 7 bases between them. This CDR3 is CASSFDGYEQYF. CDR3 bases: TGTGCCAGCAGTTTTGATGGGTACGAGCAGTACTTC.

This chain links TRBV12-3 or TRBV12-4 with TRBJ2-7; no clear D. The V end was cut by 3 bases, the J end by 6 bases, with 12 bases between. This CDR3 contains 13 residues. This CDR3 is CASSFGHPGEQYV. The CDR3 nucleotides read TGTGCCAGCAGTTTTGGTCACCCGGGCGAGCAGTACGTC.

This chain uses TRBV18 with TRBJ2-1, with TRBD2 as a possible D gene (5 bases). The germline V gene encodes CDR1 KGHSH and CDR2 LQKENI. The V gene lost 5 bases and the J gene lost 10 bases, with 12 bases spanning the gap. The CDR3 sequence is 12 residues long. In DNA, the CDR3 is TGTGCCAGCTCATCGGAGGCACCAGAGCAGTTCTTC. It encodes CASSSEAPEQFF.